These 9 T cell receptor beta chains came from one sample sequenced in a study of control samples from healthy donors and cancer patients. TCRdb's copy holds only in-frame clones and misses some; the assay was immunoSEQ multiplex PCR. The sample contains under 60,000 clones, roughly 92% of which appear only once. The sample comprised PBMCs. Receptors originate from a woman between 50 and 59 years old with head and neck cancer.

The rearrangement links TRBV29-1 to TRBJ1-2; D ambiguous. The CDR3 is made up of 16 amino acids. Germline CDR1 SQVTM, CDR2 ANQGSEA. V gave up 3 bases and J gave up 4 bases, with 21 bases separating them. The CDR3 loop reads CSVDDRTATLGYGYTF. In nucleotides, the CDR3 is TGCAGCGTTGATGATCGGACGGCGACGCTCGGCTATGGCTACACCTTC.

A few counts support this clone. The chain has TRBV29-1 and TRBJ2-1; 8 bases align to TRBD1. The CDR3 sequence is 15 residues long. Looked up from germline, CDR1 is SQVTM and CDR2 is ANQGSEA. Unmatched junction bases numbered 10, after V lost 1 base and J lost 8 bases. CDR3 amino acids: CSVEVPGQVFDEQFF. CDR3 DNA sequence: TGCAGCGTTGAAGTCCCGGGACAGGTATTCGATGAGCAGTTCTTC.

This chain uses TRBV11-2 with TRBJ2-5, with 9 bases that match TRBD2. Per the germline V gene, CDR1 is SGHAT and CDR2 is FQNNGV. This CDR3 has 17 residues. Trimming removed 0 bases from V and 2 bases from J; junction bases left unmatched: 7. CDR3 in amino acids: CASSLDRSGGSQETQYF. CDR3 bases: TGTGCCAGCAGCTTAGATCGGAGCGGGGGGAGTCAAGAGACCCAGTACTTC.

The chain joins TRBV2 to TRBJ2-7; D unresolved. This CDR3 has 12 residues. The V gene lost 1 base and the J gene lost 7 bases, with 8 bases spanning the gap. Germline values: CDR1 SNHLY, CDR2 FYNNEI. In DNA form, the CDR3 reads TGTGCCAGCAGTGAAGACCTGGGGGAGCAGTACTTC. Translating gives CASSEDLGEQYF.

J is TRBJ2-1 and V is TRBV7-2; 8 bases are shared with TRBD2. This CDR3 spans 15 amino acids. V gave up 2 bases and J gave up 7 bases; unmatched junction bases: 7. Germline CDR1 reads SGHTA; CDR2 reads FQGNSA. The CDR3 loop reads CASSLTGGPGNEQFF. As DNA, the CDR3 is TGTGCCAGCAGCTTAACGGGGGGGCCCGGAAATGAGCAGTTCTTC.

This clone appeared a few times. J is TRBJ1-1 and V is TRBV19, with D possibly being TRBD1 (6 bases). The CDR3 loop spans 14 amino acids. Germline V lookup: CDR1 LNHDA, CDR2 SQIVND (reference sequence). V dropped 7 bases and J dropped 1 base, with 13 bases sitting between them. CDR3 sequence reads: CASMGGGRNTEAFF. CDR3 DNA: TGTGCCAGTATGGGTGGGGGGCGGAACACTGAAGCTTTCTTT.

The chain couples TRBV15 to TRBJ2-7, with 8 positions matching TRBD2. The germline CDR1 and CDR2 sequences are LNHNV and YYDKDF (reference sequence). J lost 0 bases, V lost 3 bases, and 7 bases had no gene match. The CDR3 is 16 amino acids. CDR3 sequence: CATSSLSGDSSYEQYF. The CDR3 region has the DNA TGTGCCACCAGCAGCCTTAGCGGGGATTCCTCCTACGAGCAGTACTTC.

The rearrangement links TRBV13 to TRBJ1-4, with 8 bases that match TRBD1. V dropped 5 bases and J dropped 3; count of bases not matched to a gene: 8. The CDR3 has 16 residues. The germline gives CDR1 PRHDT, CDR2 FYEKMQ (reference sequence). Here the CDR3 reads CASSRRTGRANEKLFF. The CDR3 DNA reads TGTGCCAGCAGCCGAAGGACAGGGAGGGCTAATGAAAAACTGTTTTTT.

This sequence joins TRBV30 and TRBJ1-2; 9 positions match TRBD1. The CDR3 runs 17 residues. CDR1 is GTSNPN and CDR2 is SVGIG in the germline V gene (reference sequence). With 0 bases clipped from V and 2 bases from J, the junction kept 10 bases outside the gene matches. This CDR3 is CAWSVWGTGRGNYGYTF. The CDR3 nucleotides are TGTGCCTGGAGTGTTTGGGGGACAGGGAGGGGCAACTATGGCTACACCTTC.